The 23 T cell receptor beta chains below were found in one sample sequenced in a study of PD-1 blockade in classical Hodgkin lymphoma. Libraries were prepared by immunoSEQ multiplex PCR; TCRdb keeps only in-frame clonotypes and omits some of them. The repertoire holds tens of thousands of clones, around nine tenths seen once, with around 2.7% in the top ten. Sample time point: cycle 4 day 1 (C4D1), after less than seven weeks of nivolumab. There was relapse after autologous stem cell transplantation in every patient, and there was variation in brentuximab vedotin exposure. Here the sequenced sample was peripheral blood mononuclear cells (PBMCs), taken before the fourth cycle of nivolumab. The source of these receptors is a human donor with classical Hodgkin lymphoma.

This chain connects TRBV9 to TRBJ1-2, with a weak D call TRBD1 (5 bases). Germline V lookup: CDR1 SGDLS, CDR2 YYNGEE. The CDR3 sequence is 15 residues long. The germline V and J ends were trimmed by 4 bases and 1 base, with 14 bases remaining between them. CDR3 bases: TGTGCCAGCAGCCCCGGGGGACTGAGTAACTATGGCTACACCTTC. Amino acid sequence: CASSPGGLSNYGYTF.

The genes are TRBV19 and TRBJ1-4, with 9 bases aligning to TRBD1. Germline assignment: CDR1 LNHDA and CDR2 SQIVND (reference sequence). Trimming cost V 4 bases and J 6 bases; bases outside gene matches: 0. This CDR3 contains 13 residues. CDR3 in DNA: TGTGCCAGTAGTAGGGACAGGGATGAAAAACTGTTTTTT. This codes for CASSRDRDEKLFF.

The chain uses TRBV7-2 and TRBJ2-1, with 8 bases lining up with TRBD2. The CDR3 is 16 amino acids. The trim removed 1 base at V and 6 bases at J, leaving 8 bases unmatched. Germline CDR1 SGHTA, CDR2 FQGNSA. The CDR3 is CASSLVSSGGFNEQFF. CDR3 sequence (DNA): TGTGCCAGCAGCTTAGTATCCAGCGGGGGTTTCAATGAGCAGTTCTTC.

The chain carries TRBV7-2 and TRBJ2-7, with TRBD1 matching 8 bases. The CDR3 runs 17 residues. Germline V gene data show CDR1 as SGHTA and CDR2 as FQGNSA. Trimming took 1 base from V and 0 from J; bases not matched to a gene: 8. CDR3 sequence: CASSLGGTGPSSYEQYF. The CDR3 DNA reads as TGTGCCAGCAGCTTAGGGGGGACAGGACCCAGCTCCTACGAGCAGTACTTC.

The chain has TRBV6-6 and TRBJ1-2; TRBD1 matches at 9 bases. J gave up 4 bases and V 7 bases, and 7 bases lay outside the gene matches. The CDR3 is 14 amino acids. CDR1 is MNHNY, CDR2 SVGAGI, per germline (reference sequence). The CDR3 nucleotides read TGTGCCAGCAAAAAAACAGGGGGCAGCTATGGCTACACCTTC. Translated: CASKKTGGSYGYTF.

V gene TRBV28 combines with J gene TRBJ1-1, with D unclear. The CDR3 runs to 12 residues. Germline CDR1 reads MDHEN; CDR2 reads SYDVKM. V was trimmed by 6 bases and J by 8 bases, leaving 13 bases between them. For the CDR3, the DNA is TGTGCCAGCAGGGGTGGGATCAAAGAAGCTTTCTTT. Protein product: CASRGGIKEAFF.

CDR3 residues: CASSQERGQGEQFF. CDR3 nucleotides: TGTGCCAGCAGCCAAGAGAGAGGGCAGGGTGAGCAGTTCTTC. The chain combines TRBV4-2 with TRBJ2-1; either TRBD1 or TRBD2 may supply D (5 bases each). The V and J ends lost 0 bases and 9 bases respectively, with 12 bases between them. Per the germline V gene, CDR1 is LGHNA and CDR2 is YNFKEQ. The CDR3 has 14 amino acids.

The V gene is TRBV19, the J gene TRBJ2-7, with D perhaps matching TRBD1 or TRBD2 (5 bases each). This CDR3 has 14 residues. Between the trimmed V and J ends, which lost 1 base and 2 bases, there was a span of 9 bases. Germline lookup yields CDR1 LNHDA and CDR2 SQIVND (reference sequence). The CDR3 sequence is CASSIVRGAYEQYF. The CDR3 DNA reads TGTGCCAGTAGTATAGTCCGAGGGGCCTACGAGCAGTACTTC.

The chain combines TRBV14 with TRBJ1-1, with 7 nucleotides matching TRBD1. Germline trimming cut 2 bases from V and 8 bases from J; bases unmatched to any gene: 8. Germline loops: CDR1 SGHDN, CDR2 FVKESK. The CDR3 is made up of 14 amino acids. This chain's CDR3 is CASSQSIRDSEAFF. The DNA of the CDR3 is TGTGCCAGCAGCCAAAGCATCCGGGACAGCGAAGCTTTCTTT.

The rearrangement joins TRBV5-4 to TRBJ2-1; D unclear. Per germline, CDR1 SGHNT and CDR2 YYREEE (reference sequence). This CDR3 comprises 13 residues. Between the trimmed V and J ends, which lost 4 bases and 3 bases, there was a span of 8 bases. The CDR3 sequence is CASSLFHYNEQFF. CDR3 DNA sequence: TGTGCCAGCAGCCTCTTCCACTACAATGAGCAGTTCTTC.

The chain uses TRBV5-8 and TRBJ2-1; D is undetermined. V was trimmed by 0 bases and J by 0 bases, leaving 4 bases between them. The CDR3 is 14 residues long. Germline V CDR1 and CDR2: SGHTS, YDEGEE. The CDR3, as DNA: TGTGCCAGCAGCTTGGGGGGCTCCTACAATGAGCAGTTCTTC. Protein sequence: CASSLGGSYNEQFF. Together with reference TRBV5-8 and TRBJ2-1, the CDR3 gives the full variable domain: EAGVTQSPTHLIKTRGQQATLRCSPISGHTSVYWYQQALGLGLQFLLWYDEGEERNRGNFPPRFSGRQFPNYSSELNVNALELEDSALYLCASSLGGSYNEQFFGPGTRLTVL.

J is TRBJ2-3 and V is TRBV7-2; D uncertain. V dropped 4 bases and J dropped 1 base, with 12 bases sitting between them. Looked up from germline, CDR1 is SGHTA and CDR2 is FQGNSA. There are 15 residues in the CDR3. Here the CDR3 DNA reads TGTGCCAGCAGCTCTAGGTTTGCCGGCACAGATACGCAGTATTTT. Translated, it gives CASSSRFAGTDTQYF.

The chain combines TRBV5-4 with TRBJ2-5; D is unresolved. CDR1 and CDR2 from the germline V gene are SGHNT and YYREEE (reference sequence). CDR3 size: 14 residues. The V and J ends lost 0 bases and 5 bases respectively, with 11 bases between them. The CDR3 nucleotides read TGTGCCAGCAGCTTGGAAACATACTGGGAGACCCAGTACTTC. It translates to CASSLETYWETQYF.

This clone was detected once. This rearrangement joins TRBV30 to TRBJ2-4; D uncertain. This CDR3 region has 13 residues. Per the germline V gene, CDR1 is GTSNPN and CDR2 is SVGIG (reference sequence). V lost 5 bases to trimming and J lost 0 bases, with 8 bases between them. CDR3: CAWLQLAKNIQYF. The CDR3 DNA reads TGTGCCTGGCTACAGCTAGCCAAAAACATTCAGTACTTC.

The chain links TRBV7-3 to TRBJ2-5, with 9 bases identical to TRBD1. Trimming cost V 4 bases and J 4 bases; bases outside gene matches: 1. Germline lookup yields CDR1 SGHTA and CDR2 FQGTGA. The CDR3 spans 13 residues. The CDR3 bases are TGTGCCAGCAGCTCGGACAGGGGAGAGACCCAGTACTTC. This gives the protein CASSSDRGETQYF.

The J gene is TRBJ2-7, the V gene TRBV7-2, with 11 bases aligning to TRBD2. Germline V gives CDR1 SGHTA, CDR2 FQGNSA. The CDR3 sequence is 15 residues long. V gave up 4 bases and J gave up 0 bases; unmatched junction bases: 2. CDR3: CASSSLAGVSYEQYF. As DNA, the CDR3 is TGTGCCAGCAGCTCACTAGCGGGGGTCTCCTACGAGCAGTACTTC.

The J gene is TRBJ2-5, the V gene TRBV6-5; D not resolved. Germline-derived CDR1 and CDR2 are MNHEY and SVGAGI. Trimming removed 5 bases from V and 4 bases from J, with 17 bases in between. CDR3 length: 15 amino acids. The CDR3 region has the DNA TGTGCCAGCAGTACCTCCAGTGGCGCTTCAGAGACCCAGTACTTC. Translating gives CASSTSSGASETQYF.

The chain combines TRBV27 with TRBJ1-5; TRBD1 aligns across 8 bases. Trimming removed 6 bases from V and 5 bases from J; junction bases left unmatched: 6. CDR3 size: 14 residues. CDR1 is MNHEY, CDR2 SMNVEV, per germline (reference sequence). CDR3 in DNA: TGTGCCAGCAGCGGACAGGGAGGTCATCAGCCCCAGCATTTT. Its translation: CASSGQGGHQPQHF.

The V gene is TRBV7-2, the J gene TRBJ1-1; unclear D gene. The CDR3 covers 12 residues. The germline gives CDR1 SGHTA, CDR2 FQGNSA. With 5 bases removed from V and 3 bases from J, the gap between germline ends came to 7 bases. CDR3 residues: CASSPIHTEAFF. DNA for the CDR3: TGTGCCAGCAGCCCCATACACACTGAAGCTTTCTTT.

The CDR3 bases are TGTGCCATCAGTGAGAATCCAGGGCGGAGCTCTGAAGCTTTCTTT. It translates to CAISENPGRSSEAFF. This chain connects TRBV10-3 to TRBJ1-1; tentatively, D is TRBD1 (5 bases). This CDR3 contains 15 residues. Trimming removed 2 bases at V and 6 bases at J, with 16 bases between. The germline V gene encodes CDR1 ENHRY and CDR2 SYGVKD.

A single count supports this clone. The chain couples TRBV9 to TRBJ1-1; D is ambiguous. CDR3 length: 14 residues. Between the trimmed V and J ends, which lost 1 base and 1 base, there was a span of 8 bases. Germline CDR1 SGDLS, CDR2 YYNGEE. CDR3 protein: CASSVLAGNTEAFF. CDR3 bases: TGTGCCAGCAGCGTACTAGCGGGGAACACTGAAGCTTTCTTT.

The chain is built from TRBV28 and TRBJ1-1, with D possibly TRBD1 on 5 matching bases. CDR3 size: 15 residues. V was pared by 4 bases and J by 0 bases, with 12 bases between. CDR1 is MDHEN and CDR2 is SYDVKM in the germline V gene. The CDR3 DNA sequence: TGTGCCAGCAGTTCGGGACGTCAGATGAACACTGAAGCTTTCTTT. Translation: CASSSGRQMNTEAFF.

The chain uses TRBV6-1 and TRBJ2-3, with D possibly TRBD2 on 5 matching bases. This CDR3 has 13 residues. The V end lost 0 bases, the J end lost 6 bases, and 7 bases lay between the germline ends. The germline V gene has CDR1 MNHNS and CDR2 SASEGT. The CDR3 protein is CASSEARGDTQYF. The CDR3 bases are TGTGCCAGCAGTGAAGCGAGAGGGGATACGCAGTATTTT.